This is a list of T cell receptor beta chains from one sample in a study of OX40 agonist ivuxolimab in advanced cancers. Data came from immunoSEQ multiplex PCR; TCRdb stores just in-frame clones and leaves some out. Among approximately 72,000 clones listed, 85% to 90% were seen once. The sample was CD4+ or CD8+ T cells sorted from blood, taken in a trial of the OX40 agonist ivuxolimab. The receptors derive from an adult with an advanced solid tumor such as melanoma, head and neck, liver or kidney cancer. Both conserved end residues are part of each CDR3. A D gene is named only where the DNA matches it firmly. Part of the rows lack a size; the others show once, few, many or a class for expanded clones.

abundance: once; j_gene: TRBJ2-3; v_gene: TRBV18; d_gene: -; CDR3aa: CASSPPGLDTQYF; CDR3nt: TGTGCCAGCTCACCTCCAGGGCTAGATACGCAGTATTTT
abundance: -; j_gene: TRBJ1-5; v_gene: TRBV2; d_gene: -; CDR3aa: CASSSQGGNQPQHF; CDR3nt: TGTGCCAGCAGCTCACAGGGAGGCAATCAGCCCCAGCATTTT
abundance: once; j_gene: TRBJ2-7; v_gene: TRBV18; d_gene: TRBD2; CDR3aa: CASSPSLAGAYEQYF; CDR3nt: TGTGCCAGCTCACCATCACTAGCGGGGGCCTACGAGCAGTACTTC
abundance: -; j_gene: TRBJ1-2; v_gene: TRBV14; d_gene: -; CDR3aa: CASSQGSPGARGYTF; CDR3nt: TGTGCCAGCAGCCAAGGCAGCCCTGGGGCCAGGGGCTACACCTTC
abundance: once; j_gene: TRBJ2-7; v_gene: TRBV9; d_gene: -; CDR3aa: CASSVGPSGSTYEQYF; CDR3nt: TGTGCCAGCAGCGTAGGGCCCTCCGGGTCGACCTACGAGCAGTACTTC
abundance: -; j_gene: TRBJ1-5; v_gene: TRBV4-3; d_gene: -; CDR3aa: CASSQARGGVSNQPQHF; CDR3nt: TGCGCCAGCAGCCAAGCCAGGGGAGGGGTAAGCAATCAGCCCCAGCATTTT
abundance: -; j_gene: TRBJ2-2; v_gene: TRBV19; d_gene: -; CDR3aa: CASSSGFGTGELFF; CDR3nt: TGTGCCAGTAGTTCCGGTTTTGGTACCGGGGAGCTGTTTTTT
abundance: -; j_gene: TRBJ1-6; v_gene: TRBV7-9; d_gene: -; CDR3aa: CASSLGANSPLHF; CDR3nt: TGTGCCAGCAGCTTGGGGGCCAATTCACCCCTCCACTTT
abundance: few; j_gene: TRBJ1-2; v_gene: TRBV4-2; d_gene: -; CDR3aa: CASSQDNYGYTF; CDR3nt: TGTGCCAGCAGCCAAGATAACTATGGCTACACCTTC
abundance: -; j_gene: TRBJ2-1; v_gene: TRBV28; d_gene: -; CDR3aa: CASSLRNEQFF; CDR3nt: TGTGCCAGCAGTTTACGGAATGAGCAGTTCTTC
abundance: -; j_gene: TRBJ2-1; v_gene: TRBV5-1; d_gene: -; CDR3aa: CASSFYTGSTSGEQFF; CDR3nt: TGCGCCAGCAGCTTCTACACAGGGTCCACCTCGGGTGAGCAGTTCTTC
abundance: few; j_gene: TRBJ1-1; v_gene: TRBV4-1; d_gene: TRBD1; CDR3aa: CASKDRAMNTEAFF; CDR3nt: TGCGCCAGCAAGGACAGGGCGATGAACACTGAAGCTTTCTTT
abundance: -; j_gene: TRBJ2-1; v_gene: TRBV7-9; d_gene: TRBD2; CDR3aa: CASSLPIPSGNPRNEQFF; CDR3nt: TGTGCCAGCAGCTTACCCATCCCTAGCGGGAACCCAAGGAATGAGCAGTTCTTC
abundance: -; j_gene: TRBJ2-1; v_gene: TRBV7-2; d_gene: TRBD1; CDR3aa: CASSQDRGGNEQFF; CDR3nt: TGTGCCAGCAGCCAGGACAGGGGGGGCAATGAGCAGTTCTTC
abundance: -; j_gene: TRBJ1-6; v_gene: TRBV18; d_gene: TRBD1; CDR3aa: CASSPTGGNSPLHF; CDR3nt: TGTGCCAGCTCACCAACAGGGGGCAATTCACCCCTCCACTTT
abundance: -; j_gene: TRBJ1-6; v_gene: TRBV4-3; d_gene: -; CDR3aa: CASSQDRGLVGSPLHF; CDR3nt: TGCGCCAGCAGCCAAGATAGAGGACTAGTAGGTTCACCCCTCCACTTT
abundance: -; j_gene: TRBJ1-5; v_gene: TRBV19; d_gene: -; CDR3aa: CASSNYWGGQPQHF; CDR3nt: TGTGCCAGTAGTAACTACTGGGGTGGTCAGCCCCAGCATTTT
abundance: -; j_gene: TRBJ2-7; v_gene: TRBV6-9; d_gene: TRBD2; CDR3aa: CASSPGLAASYEQYF; CDR3nt: TGTGCCAGCAGTCCCGGACTAGCGGCCTCCTACGAGCAGTACTTC
abundance: -; j_gene: TRBJ1-1; v_gene: TRBV30; d_gene: TRBD1; CDR3aa: CAWSVDRGTEAFF; CDR3nt: TGTGCCTGGAGTGTAGACAGGGGCACTGAAGCTTTCTTT
abundance: -; j_gene: TRBJ2-5; v_gene: TRBV2; d_gene: -; CDR3aa: CASSVMYQETQYF; CDR3nt: TGTGCCAGCAGTGTAATGTACCAAGAGACCCAGTACTTC
abundance: -; j_gene: TRBJ2-1; v_gene: TRBV4-1; d_gene: TRBD2; CDR3aa: CASSQAVLAKYNEQFF; CDR3nt: TGCGCCAGCAGCCAAGCGGTACTAGCGAAGTACAATGAGCAGTTCTTC
abundance: -; j_gene: TRBJ2-6; v_gene: TRBV10-3; d_gene: -; CDR3aa: CAISLGSSGANVLTF; CDR3nt: TGTGCCATCAGTCTTGGGAGCTCTGGGGCCAACGTCCTGACTTTC
abundance: -; j_gene: TRBJ2-6; v_gene: TRBV19; d_gene: TRBD1; CDR3aa: CATSDRDGANVLTF; CDR3nt: TGTGCCACTTCGGACAGGGATGGGGCCAACGTCCTGACTTTC
abundance: -; j_gene: TRBJ2-7; v_gene: TRBV7-3; d_gene: -; CDR3aa: CASSSPPSDDEQYF; CDR3nt: TGTGCCAGCAGCTCCCCCCCTAGCGACGACGAGCAGTACTTC
abundance: -; j_gene: TRBJ1-3; v_gene: TRBV7-9; d_gene: TRBD1; CDR3aa: CASSLTGEGNTIYF; CDR3nt: TGTGCCAGCAGCTTAACAGGGGAAGGGAACACCATATATTTT
abundance: -; j_gene: TRBJ1-3; v_gene: TRBV27; d_gene: TRBD1; CDR3aa: CASSLTGTGFGNTIYF; CDR3nt: TGTGCCAGCAGTTTAACGGGGACAGGGTTTGGGAACACCATATATTTT